This T cell receptor beta chain stems from a study of response to subunit inactivated influenza vaccine. MiXCR, run by TCRdb on the RT-PCR reads, gives a single entry per CDR3 protein. The sample contains roughly 550,000 distinct CDR3 sequences, around 25% of which appear only once. This sample was also put to use in a study of T cells expressing NK-cell markers. From that second work: Researchers built TCR beta cDNA using 5'RACE template switching with UMIs. Of CD8+ T cells, about 1.0-8% belonged to dominant NKG2C+ clonotypes in 5 to 7 donors. In four donors, dominant clonotypes made up about 25-60.1% of CD3+CD56-NKG2C+ cells.

The sequence was obtained from a man aged 45-60 years who received an inactivated influenza vaccine. Sequenced here: CD4+ T cells sorted from PBMCs, sampled 11 to 12 days after vaccination.

The CDR3 DNA is TGTGCCAGCAGCTTAGCCCCGGGGGCGGACACTGAAGCTTTCTTT. Translated, it gives CASSLAPGADTEAFF. The chain employs TRBV7-2 and TRBJ1-1; perhaps TRBD1 as D (6 bases). The CDR3 has 15 residues. Looked up from germline, CDR1 is SGHTA and CDR2 is FQGNSA. Trimming took off 0 bases at V and 3 bases at J, with 11 bases between the two ends.